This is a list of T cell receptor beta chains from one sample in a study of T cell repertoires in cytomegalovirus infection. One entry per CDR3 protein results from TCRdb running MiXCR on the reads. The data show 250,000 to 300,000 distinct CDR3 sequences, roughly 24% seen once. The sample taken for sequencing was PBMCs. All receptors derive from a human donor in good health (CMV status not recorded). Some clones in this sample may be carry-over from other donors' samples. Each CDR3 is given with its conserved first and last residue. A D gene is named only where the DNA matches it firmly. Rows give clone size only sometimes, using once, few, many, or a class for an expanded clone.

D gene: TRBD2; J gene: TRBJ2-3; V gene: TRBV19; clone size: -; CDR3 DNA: TGTGCCAGTTCCAATCTAGCGGGGGGTTTACGGGATACGCAGTATTTT; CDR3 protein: CASSNLAGGLRDTQYF
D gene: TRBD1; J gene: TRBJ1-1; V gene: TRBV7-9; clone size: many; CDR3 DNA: TGTGCCAGCAGCCCTTACGACAGGGGGCTTGAAGCTTTCTTT; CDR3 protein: CASSPYDRGLEAFF
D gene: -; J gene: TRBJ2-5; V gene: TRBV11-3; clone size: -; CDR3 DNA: TGTGCCAGCAGCTTAGGGGCGGGAATGCCCTTCGGAGAGACCCAGTACTTC; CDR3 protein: CASSLGAGMPFGETQYF
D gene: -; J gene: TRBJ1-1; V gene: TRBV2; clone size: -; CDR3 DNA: TGTGCCAGCCGACCGGGTCCCGGGAACACTGAAGCTTTCTTT; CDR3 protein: CASRPGPGNTEAFF
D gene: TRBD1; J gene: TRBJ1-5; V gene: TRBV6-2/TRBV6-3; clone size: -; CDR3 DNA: TGTGCCAGCAGCAACCGACAGGGTAGTCTTCCCCAGCATTTT; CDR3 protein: CASSNRQGSLPQHF
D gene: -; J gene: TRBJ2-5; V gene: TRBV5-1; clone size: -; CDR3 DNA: TGCGCCAGCAGCCCGGCCGGGACACACCAAGAGACCCAGTACTTC; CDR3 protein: CASSPAGTHQETQYF
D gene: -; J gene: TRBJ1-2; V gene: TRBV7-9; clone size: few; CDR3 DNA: TGTGCCAGCAGCTTAGATTGGGCAAGCTATGGCTACACCTTC; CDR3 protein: CASSLDWASYGYTF
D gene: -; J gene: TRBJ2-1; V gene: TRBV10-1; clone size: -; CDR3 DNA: TGCGCCAGCAGTGGACTATTGGGGACCGAGCAGTTCTTC; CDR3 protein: CASSGLLGTEQFF
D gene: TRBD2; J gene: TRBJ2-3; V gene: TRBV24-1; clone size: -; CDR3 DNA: TGTGCCACCAGTGATTTGCGGGGGGGCGCGGGCACAGATACGCAGTATTTT; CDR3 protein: CATSDLRGGAGTDTQYF
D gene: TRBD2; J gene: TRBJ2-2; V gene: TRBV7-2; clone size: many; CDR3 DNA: TGTGCCAGCAGCGGACCTAGCGGGACCGTCGGCACCGGGGAGCTGTTTTTT; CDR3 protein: CASSGPSGTVGTGELFF
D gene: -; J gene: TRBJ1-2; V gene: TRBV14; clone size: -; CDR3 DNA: TGTGCCAGCAGCTTTCCGGACAGCTCGCTCCCTATGACCCCCGGACAGCTCGCTCCCTATGGCTACACCTTC; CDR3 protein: CASSFPDSSLPMTPGQLAPYGYTF
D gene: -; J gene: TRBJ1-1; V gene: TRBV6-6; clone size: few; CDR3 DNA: TGTGCCAGCAGAGAACAGTTATACACTGAAGCTTTCTTT; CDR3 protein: CASREQLYTEAFF
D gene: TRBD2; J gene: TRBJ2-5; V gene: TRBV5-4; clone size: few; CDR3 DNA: TGTGCCAGCAGCGCACTGGGACTAGCGGGAGGATCACAAGAGACCCAGTACTTC; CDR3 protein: CASSALGLAGGSQETQYF
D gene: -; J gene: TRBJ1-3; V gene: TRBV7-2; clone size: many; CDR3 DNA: TGTGCCAGCAGCTTGACGACGCCGGCCTCTGGAAACACCATATATTTT; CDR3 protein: CASSLTTPASGNTIYF
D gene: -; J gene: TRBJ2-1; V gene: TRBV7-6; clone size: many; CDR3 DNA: TGTGCCAGCAGCTTAGGCGGCCGGCGCAATGAGCAGTTCTTC; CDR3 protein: CASSLGGRRNEQFF
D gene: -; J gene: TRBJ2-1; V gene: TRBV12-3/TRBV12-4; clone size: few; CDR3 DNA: TGTGCCAGCAGTTTCTATGACAATGAGCAGTTCTTC; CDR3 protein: CASSFYDNEQFF
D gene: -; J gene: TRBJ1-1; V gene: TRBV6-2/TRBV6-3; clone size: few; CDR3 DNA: TGTGCCAGCAGTTACCAGGGACTGAACACTGAAGCTTTCTTT; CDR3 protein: CASSYQGLNTEAFF
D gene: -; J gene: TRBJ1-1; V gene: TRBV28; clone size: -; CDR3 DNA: TGTGCCAGCAGTTTAAAGCTTGGGGGTGACGCTGAAGCTTTCTTT; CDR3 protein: CASSLKLGGDAEAFF
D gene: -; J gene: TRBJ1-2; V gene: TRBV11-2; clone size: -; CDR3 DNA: TGTGCCAGCAGCTTAGTCAGAGCTAACTATGGCTACACCTTC; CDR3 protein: CASSLVRANYGYTF
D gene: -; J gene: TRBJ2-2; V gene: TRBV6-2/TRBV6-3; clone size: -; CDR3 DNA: TGTGCCAGCAGTTTCTTCGGCCAGCTCGGGGAGCTGTTTTTT; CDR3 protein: CASSFFGQLGELFF
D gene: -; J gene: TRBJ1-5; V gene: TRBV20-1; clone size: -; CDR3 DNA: TGCAGTGCGCCGGGGTTAAGTACGGGCAATCAGCCCCAGCATTTT; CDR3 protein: CSAPGLSTGNQPQHF
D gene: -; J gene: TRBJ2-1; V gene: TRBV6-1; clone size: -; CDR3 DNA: TGTGCCAGCAGTGAAGGAACCTCCAGGGAGCAGTTCTTC; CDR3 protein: CASSEGTSREQFF
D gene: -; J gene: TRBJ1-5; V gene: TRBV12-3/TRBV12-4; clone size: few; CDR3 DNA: TGTGCCAGCAGAAACACCGGGACACGGGGCTACAATCAGCCCCAGCATTTT; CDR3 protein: CASRNTGTRGYNQPQHF
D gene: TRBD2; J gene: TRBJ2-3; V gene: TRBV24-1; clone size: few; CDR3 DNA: TGTGCCACCAGTGATTTCACAGCGGGGGCCACAGATACGCAGTATTTT; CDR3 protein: CATSDFTAGATDTQYF
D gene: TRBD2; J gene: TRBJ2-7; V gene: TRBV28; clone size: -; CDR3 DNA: TGTGCCAGCCAGGGAGGGCAGGACACCTACGAGCAGTACTTC; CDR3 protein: CASQGGQDTYEQYF
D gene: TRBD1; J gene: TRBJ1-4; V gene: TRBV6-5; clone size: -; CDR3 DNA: TGTGCCAGCAGCCTGGGACAGACCGCAACTAATGAAAAACTGTTTTTT; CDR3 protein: CASSLGQTATNEKLFF
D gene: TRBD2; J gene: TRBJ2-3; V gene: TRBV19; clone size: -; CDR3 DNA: TGTGCCAGTAGTATCCTAGCGGGAGGATACACAGATACGCAGTATTTT; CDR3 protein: CASSILAGGYTDTQYF
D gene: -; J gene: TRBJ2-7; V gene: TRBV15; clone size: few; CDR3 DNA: TGTGCCACCAGCAGAGATTCCGGAGGGGGCGAGCAGTACTTC; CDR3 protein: CATSRDSGGGEQYF
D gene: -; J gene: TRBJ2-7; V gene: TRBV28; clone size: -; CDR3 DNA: TGTGCCAGCAGTCCAGCAGGGAGTGGTGCCTCCTACGAGCAGTACTTC; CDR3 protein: CASSPAGSGASYEQYF
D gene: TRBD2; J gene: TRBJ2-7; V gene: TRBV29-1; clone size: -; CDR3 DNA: TGCAGCGCCTCATATCCTAGCGGGAGGTGGTACGAGCAGTACTTC; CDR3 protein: CSASYPSGRWYEQYF
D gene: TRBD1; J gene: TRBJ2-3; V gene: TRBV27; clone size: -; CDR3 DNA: TGTGCCAGCAGTTTCCGAGACAGGGGTTACGCAGATACGCAGTATTTT; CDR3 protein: CASSFRDRGYADTQYF
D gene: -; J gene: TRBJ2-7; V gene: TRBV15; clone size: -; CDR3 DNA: TGTGCCACCAGCAGAGACGCGGGCCTCTCCTACGAGCAGTACTTC; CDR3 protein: CATSRDAGLSYEQYF
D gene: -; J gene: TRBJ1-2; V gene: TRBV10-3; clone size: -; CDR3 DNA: TGTGCCATCAGTGATAGTGAGGTTGGCTACACCTTC; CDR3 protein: CAISDSEVGYTF
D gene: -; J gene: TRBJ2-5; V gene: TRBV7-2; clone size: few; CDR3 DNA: TGTGCCAGCAGCTCTAGGGTCCGAGAGACCCAGTACTTC; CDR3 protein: CASSSRVRETQYF
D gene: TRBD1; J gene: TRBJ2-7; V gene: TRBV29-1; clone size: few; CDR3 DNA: TGCAGCGTTGGACAGGGAGCACCCTACGAGCAGTACTTC; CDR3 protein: CSVGQGAPYEQYF
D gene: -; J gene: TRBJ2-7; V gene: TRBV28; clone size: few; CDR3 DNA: TGTGCCAGCAGTATCCTCCGGAGGGACGAGCAGTACTTC; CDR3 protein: CASSILRRDEQYF
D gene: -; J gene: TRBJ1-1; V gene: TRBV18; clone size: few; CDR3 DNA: TGTGCCAGCTCACCACTTCCCGTACTGAACACTGAAGCTTTCTTT; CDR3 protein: CASSPLPVLNTEAFF
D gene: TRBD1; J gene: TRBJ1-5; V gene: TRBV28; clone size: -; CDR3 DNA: TGTGCCAGCAGTCCCCGAGGACAGGTCAGCAATCAGCCCCAGCATTTT; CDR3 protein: CASSPRGQVSNQPQHF
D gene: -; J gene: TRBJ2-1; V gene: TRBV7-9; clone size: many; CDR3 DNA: TGTGCCAGCTCTGGGCCCGAGAGCTCCTACAATGAGCAGTTCTTC; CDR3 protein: CASSGPESSYNEQFF
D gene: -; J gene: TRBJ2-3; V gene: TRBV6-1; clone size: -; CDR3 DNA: TGTGCCAGCAAAGAATGGGGGATCACAGATACGCAGTATTTT; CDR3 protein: CASKEWGITDTQYF